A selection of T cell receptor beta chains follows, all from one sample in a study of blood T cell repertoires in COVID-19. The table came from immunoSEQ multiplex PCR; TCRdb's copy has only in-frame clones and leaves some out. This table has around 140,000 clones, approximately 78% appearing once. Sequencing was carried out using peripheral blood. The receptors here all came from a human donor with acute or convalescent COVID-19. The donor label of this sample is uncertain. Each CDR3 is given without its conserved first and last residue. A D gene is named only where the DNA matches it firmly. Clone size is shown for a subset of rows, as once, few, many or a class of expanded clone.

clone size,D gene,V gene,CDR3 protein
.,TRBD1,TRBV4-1,ASSQGDRGRREQY
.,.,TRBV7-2,ASSLVGPYEQY
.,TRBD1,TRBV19,ASSISGTGRNNQPQH
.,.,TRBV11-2,ASSSTGGGSGNTIY
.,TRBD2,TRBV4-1,ASSQDRLAGGPYEQY
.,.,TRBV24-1,AIQDRANVLT
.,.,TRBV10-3,AIRRQENTEAF
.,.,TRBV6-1,ASSEESAPKAF
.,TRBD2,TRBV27,ASSPKSLGRGTQY
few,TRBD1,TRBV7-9,ASSRQGAGYT
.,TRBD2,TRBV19,ASSIRLAGTDTQY
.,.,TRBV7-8,ASSLSIDGQKNIQY
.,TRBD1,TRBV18,ASSQGQPNNSPLH
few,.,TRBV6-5,GTQGHQPQH
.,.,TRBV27,ASSLETESDEQY